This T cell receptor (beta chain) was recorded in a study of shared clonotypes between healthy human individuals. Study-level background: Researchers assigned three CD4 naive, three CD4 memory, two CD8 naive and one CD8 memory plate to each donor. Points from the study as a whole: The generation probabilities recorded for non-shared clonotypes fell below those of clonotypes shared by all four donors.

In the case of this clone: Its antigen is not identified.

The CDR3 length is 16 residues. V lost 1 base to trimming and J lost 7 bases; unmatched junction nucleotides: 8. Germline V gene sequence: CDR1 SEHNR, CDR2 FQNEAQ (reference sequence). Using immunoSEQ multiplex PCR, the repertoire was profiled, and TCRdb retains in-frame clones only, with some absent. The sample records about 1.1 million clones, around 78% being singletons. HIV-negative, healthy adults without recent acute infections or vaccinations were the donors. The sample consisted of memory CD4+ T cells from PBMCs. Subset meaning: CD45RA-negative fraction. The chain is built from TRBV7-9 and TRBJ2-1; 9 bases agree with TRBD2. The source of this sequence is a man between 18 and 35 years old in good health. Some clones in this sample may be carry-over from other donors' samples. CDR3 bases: TGTGCCAGCAGCTTAGGACTAGCGGACCTCAGGAATGAGCAGTTCTTC. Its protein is CASSLGLADLRNEQFF.